Below, 21 T cell receptor beta chains from the same sample are listed, as sequenced in a study of T-cell reconstitution after alpha-beta-depleted transplantation in children. As it was prepared, the TCRbeta library received unique molecular identifiers. TCRdb reprocessed the PCR reads with MiXCR, giving one entry per CDR3 protein. Of roughly 610,000 distinct CDR3 sequences listed, under 12% were seen once; the top ten hold roughly 4%. Here the sequenced sample was PBMCs from the stem cell graft donor, taken from the stem cell graft. These receptors all come from a human donor who donated a stem cell graft to a child with acute myeloid leukemia.

This clonotype has only a few counts. The chain combines TRBV29-1 with TRBJ2-3, with 10 positions matching TRBD2. CDR1 and CDR2 (germline): SQVTM, ANQGSEA. This CDR3 comprises 14 residues. J lost 3 bases, V lost 4 bases, and 4 bases had no gene match. The CDR3 reads CSVVLAGATDTQYF. CDR3 DNA sequence: TGCAGCGTTGTCCTAGCGGGAGCAACAGATACGCAGTATTTT.

The rearrangement uses TRBV15 and TRBJ2-2; D unclear. CDR3 length: 15 residues. The germline CDR1 and CDR2 sequences are LNHNV and YYDKDF (reference sequence). The V gene lost 5 bases and the J gene lost 1 base, with 11 bases spanning the gap. CDR3 region: CATSGRVLNTGELFF. Here the CDR3 DNA reads TGTGCCACCAGCGGTAGGGTCCTGAACACCGGGGAGCTGTTTTTT.

V and J are TRBV5-1 and TRBJ2-7; maybe TRBD2 (7 bases). This CDR3 comprises 14 residues. CDR1 and CDR2 (germline): SGHRS, YFSETQ. Trimming pared 0 bases from V and 7 bases from J, leaving 14 bases between. The CDR3 DNA sequence: TGCGCCAGCAGCTTGGAGGGGGGGCAGCAAGAGCAGTACTTC. It yields the protein CASSLEGGQQEQYF.

The chain links TRBV5-1 to TRBJ2-7; 10 bases match TRBD2. Germline V lookup: CDR1 SGHRS, CDR2 YFSETQ. CDR3 length: 15 amino acids. V gave up 1 base and J gave up 3 bases; unmatched junction bases: 4. The DNA of the CDR3 is TGCGCCAGCAGCTTGACTAGCGGGACCCTCTACGAGCAGTACTTC. Protein sequence: CASSLTSGTLYEQYF.

Many counts were recorded for this clonotype. V and J are TRBV12-3 or TRBV12-4 and TRBJ2-3, with unresolved D. V was trimmed by 6 bases and J by 6 bases, leaving 10 bases between them. This CDR3 contains 12 residues. The CDR3: CASRGLADTQYF. In DNA, the CDR3 is TGTGCCAGCAGGGGATTAGCCGATACGCAGTATTTT.

This clonotype was observed at least ten times. The rearrangement uses TRBV6-1 and TRBJ2-3, with 9 bases lining up with TRBD1. The CDR3 has 15 residues. Germline V CDR1 and CDR2: MNHNS, SASEGT. The J segment lost 4 bases and the V segment lost 5 bases, leaving 7 bases of the junction unmatched. The DNA of the CDR3 is TGTGCCAGCAGTCCCCGGGACAGGGCACCAGATACGCAGTATTTT. Translated: CASSPRDRAPDTQYF.

This clonotype was recorded a few times. J is TRBJ2-7 and V is TRBV12-3 or TRBV12-4; 7 nucleotides match TRBD1. The J segment lost 0 bases and the V segment lost 6 bases, leaving 5 bases of the junction unmatched. The CDR3 consists of 14 residues. Here the CDR3 reads CASSPTGASYEQYF. CDR3 DNA sequence: TGTGCCAGCAGCCCTACAGGGGCCTCCTACGAGCAGTACTTC.

The chain recombines TRBV29-1 with TRBJ2-1; 7 nucleotides match TRBD1. The CDR3 is 16 amino acids. The ends lost 4 bases at V and 9 bases at J; junction bases unmatched: 18. Per germline, CDR1 SQVTM and CDR2 ANQGSEA. CDR3 protein: CSVAGHVGTAEGEQFF. The CDR3 region has the DNA TGCAGCGTTGCGGGGCATGTAGGGACAGCTGAGGGTGAGCAGTTCTTC.

This rearrangement joins TRBV29-1 to TRBJ2-1; TRBD1 aligns across 7 bases. V trimming: 5 bases; J trimming: 1 base; junction bases outside the gene matches: 5. The CDR3 extends over 14 amino acids. CDR1 SQVTM and CDR2 ANQGSEA come from the germline V gene. CDR3 in DNA: TGCAGCGTTCAAGGGGGCCAATCCTACAATGAGCAGTTCTTC. Its translation: CSVQGGQSYNEQFF.

This clonotype appeared a few times. The chain has TRBV24-1 and TRBJ2-5, with TRBD1 matching 8 bases. The CDR3 runs 13 residues. Per the germline V gene, CDR1 is KGHDR and CDR2 is SFDVKD. V was clipped by 5 bases and J by 7 bases; unmatched bases: 5. The CDR3 sequence: CATSGQGPGTQYF. CDR3 DNA sequence: TGTGCCACCAGTGGACAGGGGCCGGGGACCCAGTACTTC.

This clonotype has more than one count but fewer than ten. The chain recombines TRBV7-8 with TRBJ2-1, with 7 positions matching TRBD2. The germline V gene has CDR1 SGHVS and CDR2 FQNEAQ. With 3 bases clipped from V and 8 bases from J, the junction kept 10 bases outside the gene matches. The CDR3 length is 15 residues. The CDR3 DNA reads TGTGCCAGCAGCTTTGATCCAGCGGGAATGGATGAGCAGTTCTTC. It translates to CASSFDPAGMDEQFF. The full variable domain, completed using reference TRBV7-8 and TRBJ2-1, is GAGVSQSPRYKVAKRGQDVALRCDPISGHVSLFWYQQALGQGPEFLTYFQNEAQLDKSGLPSDRFFAERPEGSVSTLKIQRTQQEDSAVYLCASSFDPAGMDEQFFGPGTRLTVL.

The chain has TRBV21-1 and TRBJ2-7; TRBD2 reflects the table's D call only, with no check against the DNA. TRBV21-1 is tagged as a pseudogene. This CDR3 region has 14 residues. The CDR3 DNA reads TGTGCCAGCAGCAAAGTTGGGGGGAGGTACGAGCAGTACTTC. Residues: CASSKVGGRYEQYF.

The chain uses TRBV6-1 and TRBJ2-5; perhaps D is TRBD1 or TRBD2 (5 bases each). From germline, CDR1 is MNHNS and CDR2 SASEGT. CDR3 length: 15 residues. V lost 5 bases, J lost 5 bases, and 18 bases lay in between. The CDR3 DNA is TGTGCCAGCAGTCCCGGGACCTTTTTCGGGGAGACCCAGTACTTC. This codes for CASSPGTFFGETQYF.

The CDR3 nucleotides are TGTGCCAGCAGTCCGTCTCCTAGCGGGAGAGGGTCCTACGAGCAGTACTTC. Residues: CASSPSPSGRGSYEQYF. J is TRBJ2-7 and V is TRBV28; TRBD2 matches at 10 bases. Germline loops: CDR1 MDHEN, CDR2 SYDVKM. The CDR3 loop spans 17 amino acids. After removal of 5 bases from V and 1 base from J, the junction contained 11 bases not matched to a gene.

This clonotype has just a few counts. This chain links TRBV6-5 with TRBJ2-7, with D hard to call. The germline V and J ends were trimmed by 2 bases and 2 bases, with 7 bases remaining between them. This CDR3 comprises 13 residues. Germline CDR1 is MNHEY and CDR2 is SVGAGI. CDR3 sequence reads: CASSYGMAYEQYF. For the CDR3, the DNA is TGTGCCAGCAGTTACGGCATGGCCTACGAGCAGTACTTC.

This clonotype has a count of ten or more. The chain recombines TRBV12-3 or TRBV12-4 with TRBJ2-3; D is undetermined. Trimming removed 7 bases from V and 3 bases from J, with 8 bases in between. This CDR3 has 12 amino acids. CDR3 amino acids: CASTTSTDTQYF. The CDR3 DNA sequence: TGTGCCAGCACAACCTCGACAGATACGCAGTATTTT.

This clonotype appeared a few times. The chain employs TRBV5-4 and TRBJ2-1, with 11 bases matching TRBD2. V lost 3 bases, J lost 7 bases, and 9 bases stayed unmatched. Germline V lookup: CDR1 SGHNT, CDR2 YYREEE (reference sequence). The CDR3 has 16 amino acids. CDR3 protein: CASSSRRTSGQNEQFF. The CDR3 DNA reads as TGTGCCAGCAGCTCCCGACGGACTAGCGGGCAAAATGAGCAGTTCTTC.

This clonotype has ten or more counts. The chain combines TRBV6-5 with TRBJ2-1; 11 bases fit TRBD1. Trimming at V came to 2 bases and at J to 9 bases, leaving 3 bases not matched to a gene. CDR3 length: 14 residues. CDR1 and CDR2 from the germline V gene are MNHEY and SVGAGI. The CDR3 DNA is TGTGCCAGCAGTTACGGGACAGGGGGTTCTGAGCAGTTCTTC. Its protein product is CASSYGTGGSEQFF.

This clonotype was seen at least ten times. This chain uses TRBV9 with TRBJ2-1; D is tentatively TRBD1 or TRBD2 (5 bases each). CDR1 is SGDLS and CDR2 is YYNGEE in the germline V gene. With 3 bases removed from V and 1 base from J, the gap between germline ends came to 11 bases. This CDR3 has 15 amino acids. Here the CDR3 reads CASSARDGSYNEQFF. The CDR3 DNA reads as TGTGCCAGCAGCGCGAGGGACGGATCCTACAATGAGCAGTTCTTC.

This clonotype was seen many times. The gene calls are TRBV4-3 and TRBJ2-1; TRBD2 aligns across 7 bases. This CDR3 region has 13 residues. Trimming removed 8 bases from V and 6 bases from J; junction bases left unmatched: 7. Germline CDR1 is LGHNA and CDR2 is YSLEER. The CDR3 DNA follows: TGCGCCAGCGCCCGGCGGGAGTCCAATGAGCAGTTCTTC. Amino acids: CASARRESNEQFF.

Only a few counts were recorded for this clonotype. The chain combines TRBV4-2 with TRBJ1-2, with 7 bases matching TRBD1. Germline V gives CDR1 LGHNA, CDR2 YNFKEQ. The length of the CDR3 is 17 residues. With V trimmed by 1 base and J by 2 bases, 10 bases remained unmatched. In nucleotides, the CDR3 is TGTGCCAGCAGCCAAGTGGGCAGGACAGGTTCGAACTATGGCTACACCTTC. Its protein product is CASSQVGRTGSNYGYTF.